The rows below give T cell receptor beta chains drawn from one sample of a study of cytomegalovirus exposure and HLA in healthy donors. The method was immunoSEQ multiplex PCR; TCRdb's version includes in-frame clones alone and lacks a portion of them. The sample records under 200,000 clones, over 70% being singletons. The sample comprised PBMCs. These receptors all come from a man aged 35 to 55 in good health and CMV-seronegative. Both conserved end residues are part of each CDR3. The D gene is left open where the match is weak. Only some rows state a clone size, as once, few, many or a class for expanded clones.

v_call: TRBV18; clone_size: -; j_call: TRBJ1-5; d_call: -; cdr3_nt: TGTGCCAGCTCACCACAGTCCGGGGAGGGAGAAACCCAGCATTTT; cdr3_aa: CASSPQSGEGETQHF
v_call: TRBV6-4; clone_size: -; j_call: TRBJ1-2; d_call: -; cdr3_nt: TGTGCCAGCAGCGCCGGGACTACCGGAACCTATGGCTACACCTTC; cdr3_aa: CASSAGTTGTYGYTF
v_call: TRBV4-1; clone_size: -; j_call: TRBJ1-4; d_call: -; cdr3_nt: TGCGCCAGCAGCCAAGACGGGGGAACTAATGAAAAACTGTTTTTT; cdr3_aa: CASSQDGGTNEKLFF
v_call: TRBV5-1; clone_size: few; j_call: TRBJ1-4; d_call: -; cdr3_nt: TGCGCCAGCAGCTTCGACTCGAGCAATGAAAAACTGTTTTTT; cdr3_aa: CASSFDSSNEKLFF
v_call: TRBV5-1; clone_size: -; j_call: TRBJ1-1; d_call: -; cdr3_nt: TGCGCCAGCAGCTTGGTAGGAGCGAACACTGAAGCTTTCTTT; cdr3_aa: CASSLVGANTEAFF
v_call: TRBV10-2; clone_size: -; j_call: TRBJ1-1; d_call: -; cdr3_nt: TGCGCCAGCAGGGTCAGGAACACTGAAGCTTTCTTT; cdr3_aa: CASRVRNTEAFF
v_call: TRBV5-3; clone_size: -; j_call: TRBJ2-2; d_call: TRBD2; cdr3_nt: TGTGCCAGAAGCTTTTGGACTAGCGGGAGAATGGCCGGGGAGCTGTTTTTT; cdr3_aa: CARSFWTSGRMAGELFF
v_call: TRBV9; clone_size: once; j_call: TRBJ2-1; d_call: -; cdr3_nt: TGTGCCAGCAGCGGCGGGGATAATCCTACAAATGAGCAGTTCTTC; cdr3_aa: CASSGGDNPTNEQFF
v_call: TRBV14; clone_size: -; j_call: TRBJ2-5; d_call: -; cdr3_nt: TGTGCCAGCAGCTACGGCGGGATCCGAGAGACCCAGTACTTC; cdr3_aa: CASSYGGIRETQYF
v_call: TRBV11-2; clone_size: -; j_call: TRBJ1-5; d_call: TRBD1; cdr3_nt: TGTGCCAGCAGCCAAGGACAGGGGTCCAATCAGCCCCAGCATTTT; cdr3_aa: CASSQGQGSNQPQHF
v_call: TRBV28; clone_size: -; j_call: TRBJ2-1; d_call: -; cdr3_nt: TGTGCCAGCCGGCGGAGGAGCTCCTACAATGAGCAGTTCTTC; cdr3_aa: CASRRRSSYNEQFF
v_call: TRBV21-1; clone_size: -; j_call: TRBJ1-5; d_call: -; cdr3_nt: TGTGCCAGCAGCAAAGCCAGGTGGGTGTCCGGGGGGATCAATCAGCCCCAGCATTTT; cdr3_aa: CASSKARWVSGGINQPQHF
v_call: TRBV4-3; clone_size: -; j_call: TRBJ1-2; d_call: TRBD1; cdr3_nt: TGCGCCAGCAGCCAGGGGACAGCGAACTATGGCTACACCTTC; cdr3_aa: CASSQGTANYGYTF
v_call: TRBV5-5; clone_size: -; j_call: TRBJ1-2; d_call: -; cdr3_nt: TGTGCCAGCAGCTTGGATGTGGGGAGCAATGGCTACACCTTC; cdr3_aa: CASSLDVGSNGYTF
v_call: TRBV6-5; clone_size: -; j_call: TRBJ2-7; d_call: TRBD2; cdr3_nt: TGTGCCAGCAGTGTAACTAGCGGGAGTTCAGACGAGCAGTACTTC; cdr3_aa: CASSVTSGSSDEQYF
v_call: TRBV5-4; clone_size: once; j_call: TRBJ1-2; d_call: TRBD1; cdr3_nt: TGTGCCAGCAGCTTGGACCGACAGGGGAGCTATGGCTACACCTTC; cdr3_aa: CASSLDRQGSYGYTF
v_call: TRBV4-1; clone_size: few; j_call: TRBJ2-1; d_call: TRBD2; cdr3_nt: TGCGCCAGCAGCCAAGATCAGGGAGGGGTTGATGAGCAGTTCTTC; cdr3_aa: CASSQDQGGVDEQFF
v_call: TRBV4-3; clone_size: -; j_call: TRBJ2-2; d_call: TRBD2; cdr3_nt: TGCGCCAGCAGCCAAGATGCCAGCGGGGGGCTCACCGGGGAGCTGTTTTTT; cdr3_aa: CASSQDASGGLTGELFF
v_call: TRBV4-3; clone_size: -; j_call: TRBJ2-3; d_call: TRBD2; cdr3_nt: TGCGCCAGCAGCCAAGCCCCAACTAGCGGGGGGATGGGTAGGACAGATACGCAGTATTTT; cdr3_aa: CASSQAPTSGGMGRTDTQYF
v_call: TRBV30; clone_size: -; j_call: TRBJ1-6; d_call: -; cdr3_nt: TGTGCCTGGAGGCACGGCGGTAATAATTCACCCCTCCACTTT; cdr3_aa: CAWRHGGNNSPLHF
v_call: TRBV18; clone_size: -; j_call: TRBJ2-7; d_call: TRBD1; cdr3_nt: TGTGCCAACTCAGGGACAGGGTGGGACGAGCAGTACTTC; cdr3_aa: CANSGTGWDEQYF
v_call: TRBV27; clone_size: -; j_call: TRBJ2-7; d_call: TRBD2; cdr3_nt: TGTGCCAGCAGTTCCCGGGACAGAGACGGACTAGCGGGGTCCTACGAGCAGTACTTC; cdr3_aa: CASSSRDRDGLAGSYEQYF
v_call: TRBV7-8; clone_size: -; j_call: TRBJ2-7; d_call: TRBD1; cdr3_nt: TGTGCCAGCAGCTTCTCCTGGGGGGACAGGGGAGACCACGAGCAGTACTTC; cdr3_aa: CASSFSWGDRGDHEQYF
v_call: TRBV2; clone_size: -; j_call: TRBJ1-5; d_call: -; cdr3_nt: TGTGCCAGCGTCGGGGAGGGGCAGCCCCAGCATTTT; cdr3_aa: CASVGEGQPQHF
v_call: TRBV6-4; clone_size: -; j_call: TRBJ1-5; d_call: TRBD1; cdr3_nt: TGTGCCAGCAGTTTCCCCCGATGGCGACAGGGGGACAATCAGCCCCAGCATTTT; cdr3_aa: CASSFPRWRQGDNQPQHF
v_call: TRBV25-1; clone_size: -; j_call: TRBJ1-1; d_call: TRBD1; cdr3_nt: TGTGCCAGCGGGGCAGGGGGCACTGAAGCTTTCTTT; cdr3_aa: CASGAGGTEAFF